These 5 T cell receptor beta chains were sequenced from one sample in a study of blood T cell repertoires in COVID-19. Clones were read by immunoSEQ multiplex PCR, and TCRdb kept only the in-frame ones, dropping some. The sample yields some 300,000 clones, around 88% seen once. The sequenced sample consisted of peripheral blood. The receptors were gathered from a woman aged 70-85 years with COVID-19, enrolled during active disease.

The rearrangement uses TRBV6-5 and TRBJ2-1, with D possibly matching TRBD1 (7 bases). The V end lost 2 bases, the J end lost 0 bases, and 11 bases lay between the germline ends. The CDR3 runs to 16 residues. From germline, CDR1 is MNHEY and CDR2 SVGAGI. The DNA for the CDR3 is TGTGCCAGCAGTTACGGGCAGGGGGGCTCCTACAATGAGCAGTTCTTC. Protein product: CASSYGQGGSYNEQFF.

This rearrangement joins TRBV7-9 to TRBJ1-1; 8 bases map to TRBD1. Germline values: CDR1 SEHNR, CDR2 FQNEAQ (reference sequence). This CDR3 is built from 17 residues. V trimming: 5 bases; J trimming: 1 base; junction bases outside the gene matches: 12. The CDR3 nucleotides read TGTGCCAGCAGCCCCTCCGGACAGGGAGCATGGAACACTGAAGCTTTCTTT. It codes for CASSPSGQGAWNTEAFF. Full variable domain (outside the CDR3, taken from reference TRBV7-9 and TRBJ1-1): DTGVSQNPRHKITKRGQNVTFRCDPISEHNRLYWYRQTLGQGPEFLTYFQNEAQLEKSRLLSDRFSAERPKGSFSTLEIQRTEQGDSAMYLCASSPSGQGAWNTEAFFGQGTRLTVV.

J is TRBJ1-1 and V is TRBV7-3; no clear D gene. Trimming took 5 bases from V and 6 from J, leaving 16 bases between them. CDR1 is SGHTA and CDR2 is FQGTGA in the germline V gene. CDR3 length equals 14 residues. The CDR3 loop reads CASSRKARGSEAFF. DNA of the CDR3: TGTGCCAGCAGCCGTAAGGCACGGGGTTCTGAAGCTTTCTTT.

This rearrangement joins TRBV5-6 to TRBJ2-7; 7 bases agree with TRBD1. This CDR3 comprises 15 residues. Germline CDR1 SGHDT, CDR2 YYEEEE. J lost 3 bases, V lost 4 bases, and 10 bases had no gene match. As DNA, the CDR3 is TGTGCCAGCAGCGAGGGCCCGGCAGGGGGCTACGAGCAGTACTTC. It codes for CASSEGPAGGYEQYF.

This clone was counted once. The rearrangement uses TRBV28 and TRBJ2-7, with TRBD2 matching over 11 bases. CDR1 is MDHEN, CDR2 SYDVKM, per germline. The CDR3 length is 17 residues. The trim removed 4 bases at V and 2 bases at J, leaving 10 bases unmatched. The CDR3 spells CASSSPLLAGGTYEQYF. The CDR3 DNA reads as TGTGCCAGCAGTTCCCCTCTCCTAGCGGGGGGTACCTACGAGCAGTACTTC.